The T cell receptor beta chain under discussion was sequenced for a study of blood T cell repertoires in COVID-19. Looking at the study overall: The United States, Italy and Spain supplied acute and convalescent COVID-19 samples. The analysed material was cDNA or gDNA that came from T cells, B-cell-depleted T cells, or PBMCs.

How the authors handled the data: Quantification of nucleated cells was approximated via reference gene primer amplification. Generated by immunoSEQ multiplex PCR, the TCRdb table keeps only in-frame clones and is missing some. The D gene and trimming were derived from the DNA, and the V and J assignments and clone size from that table. The table lists 100,000 or so clones, 85% of them singletons. From germline, CDR1 is SGHRS and CDR2 YFSETQ. Trimming stripped 2 bases from V and 0 bases from J, with 10 bases between. This CDR3 contains 15 residues. V usage is TRBV5-1 and J usage is TRBJ2-3; weak D call: TRBD2 (5 bases). Sequenced: peripheral blood. This TCR came from a woman in her 70s with active or convalescent COVID-19. Here the CDR3 DNA reads TGCGCCAGCAGCTTAAGGAGGCAAAGCACAGATACGCAGTATTTT. Its protein product is CASSLRRQSTDTQYF.